The 21 T cell receptor beta chains given below trace back to one sample, sequenced in a study of regulatory T cells in long-lasting Graves disease. Time point denoted: newly diagnosed GD, antithyroid drugs for less than 3 months. PBMCs provided the RNA from which the TCR library was made. The authors built TCR beta libraries using iRepertoire HTBI primers and Arm-PCR of CDR3 regions. TCRdb passed the multiplex PCR reads through MiXCR, listing each CDR3 protein once. In the table there are roughly 420,000 distinct CDR3 sequences, 14% of which are singletons. The same data also went into a second study, on T cells in Graves' hyperthyroidism and ophthalmopathy.

Sequences were derived from peripheral blood mononuclear cells (PBMCs), sampled at new diagnosis, from a patient treated with antithyroid drugs. These receptors originate from a woman aged 50 to 60 with Graves disease.

The rearrangement links TRBV5-1 to TRBJ1-4, with D possibly being TRBD1 (6 bases). This CDR3 spans 16 amino acids. Trimming cost V 0 bases and J 3 bases, with 12 bases left between them. Germline V gene sequence: CDR1 SGHRS, CDR2 YFSETQ. This CDR3 reads CASSLGQDSANEKLFF. The CDR3 DNA is TGCGCCAGCAGCTTGGGACAGGATTCCGCTAATGAAAAACTGTTTTTT. Full variable domain (remainder filled in from reference TRBV5-1 and TRBJ1-4): KAGVTQTPRYLIKTRGQQVTLSCSPISGHRSVSWYQQTPGQGLQFLFEYFSETQRNKGNFPGRFSGRQFSNSRSEMNVSTLELGDSALYLCASSLGQDSANEKLFFGSGTQLSVL.

Ten or more counts support this clonotype. The rearrangement uses TRBV7-9 and TRBJ1-6; D is possibly TRBD1 (5 bases). V was clipped by 3 bases and J by 7 bases, with 10 bases between them. CDR1 is SEHNR and CDR2 is FQNEAQ in the germline V gene (reference sequence). The CDR3 covers 14 residues. In nucleotides, the CDR3 is TGTGCCAGCAGCTTGGACATGATGAATTCACCCCTCCACTTT. Translated: CASSLDMMNSPLHF.

This clonotype was picked up many times. The chain carries TRBV7-9 and TRBJ2-5; D is undetermined. The better agreement between TRBJ2-1 and the DNA end casts doubt on the J call. Germline V gene sequence: CDR1 SEHNR, CDR2 FQNEAQ (reference sequence). CDR3 length equals 14 residues. The CDR3: CASSLVSSRSEQFF. The CDR3 region has the DNA TGTGCCAGCAGCTTAGTTTCCAGCCGGAGTGAGCAGTTCTTC.

This clonotype was found many times. This sequence joins TRBV7-2 and TRBJ2-3; 8 nucleotides line up with TRBD1. This CDR3 is built from 17 residues. Germline V gene sequence: CDR1 SGHTA, CDR2 FQGNSA. V lost 2 bases to trimming and J lost 2 bases; unmatched junction nucleotides: 9. CDR3: CASSLIGTGGFTDTQYF. The CDR3 DNA is TGTGCCAGCAGCTTAATTGGCACAGGGGGGTTCACAGATACGCAGTATTTT.

On this clonotype: A much larger clone sits a single nucleotide away, making a read error possible. This rearrangement joins TRBV11-2 to TRBJ1-1, with D unclear. The CDR3 runs to 15 residues. V lost 8 bases to trimming and J lost 2 bases, with 18 bases between them. The V gene's germline CDR1 is SGHAT and CDR2 FQNNGV. For the CDR3, the DNA is TGTGCCAGCGGCCTACCCCCCGGGAGTAACACTGAAGCTTTCTTT. Encoded protein: CASGLPPGSNTEAFF.

There are many counts of this clonotype. The chain combines TRBV2 with TRBJ1-2, with TRBD1 matching 8 bases. V trimming: 3 bases; J trimming: 3 bases; junction bases outside the gene matches: 9. The CDR3 is 16 amino acids. Germline CDR1 reads SNHLY; CDR2 reads FYNNEI. The CDR3 sequence is CASSDPGGGGDYGYTF. In nucleotides, the CDR3 is TGTGCCAGCAGTGACCCAGGGGGCGGCGGGGACTATGGCTACACCTTC.

The chain links TRBV5-6 to TRBJ1-6; D is unclear. Germline loops: CDR1 SGHDT, CDR2 YYEEEE. Between the trimmed V and J ends, which lost 4 bases and 7 bases, there was a span of 15 bases. CDR3 size: 15 residues. The CDR3 is CASSHGPGGNSPLHF. CDR3 bases: TGTGCCAGCAGCCACGGACCCGGAGGGAATTCACCCCTCCACTTT. Full variable domain (rest looked up from reference TRBV5-6 and TRBJ1-6): DAGVTQSPTHLIKTRGQQVTLRCSPKSGHDTVSWYQQALGQGPQFIFQYYEEEERQRGNFPDRFSGHQFPNYSSELNVNALLLGDSALYLCASSHGPGGNSPLHFGNGTRLTVT.

This clonotype was counted ten times or more. The chain employs TRBV20-1 and TRBJ2-2, with D possibly matching TRBD1 (6 bases). The CDR3 spans 15 residues. Between the trimmed V and J ends, which lost 4 bases and 1 base, there was a span of 13 bases. Germline V gene lookup returns CDR1 DFQATT and CDR2 SNEGSKA (reference sequence). CDR3: CSATGGQRNTGELFF. The DNA of the CDR3 is TGCAGTGCTACCGGCGGACAGAGGAACACCGGGGAGCTGTTTTTT.

The chain has TRBV9 and TRBJ1-2; tentatively, D is TRBD1 (6 bases). The germline V gene has CDR1 SGDLS and CDR2 YYNGEE. Between the trimmed V and J ends, which lost 3 bases and 7 bases, there was a span of 13 bases. The CDR3 covers 13 residues. The CDR3 region has the DNA TGTGCCAGCAGCGCGGGGGGGGGCTTTGGCTACACCTTC. Translation gives CASSAGGGFGYTF.

At least ten counts were recorded for this clonotype. V gene TRBV11-2 combines with J gene TRBJ2-1; D gene unclear. There are 14 residues in the CDR3. Trimming stripped 7 bases from V and 3 bases from J, with 13 bases between. The germline CDR1 and CDR2 sequences are SGHAT and FQNNGV. This CDR3 is CASNLMNFYNEQFF. Here the CDR3 DNA reads TGTGCCAGCAATCTCATGAACTTCTACAATGAGCAGTTCTTC.

This clonotype was found many times. The V gene is TRBV28, the J gene TRBJ1-4; D is unclear. The CDR3 is made up of 13 amino acids. Trimming took off 7 bases at V and 2 bases at J, with 8 bases between the two ends. Germline CDR1 reads MDHEN; CDR2 reads SYDVKM. CDR3 residues: CASTDKTNEKLFF. DNA of the CDR3: TGTGCCAGCACCGATAAGACTAATGAAAAACTGTTTTTT.

The V gene is TRBV6-2 or TRBV6-3, the J gene TRBJ2-7; 7 bases align to TRBD2. There are 18 residues in the CDR3. The trim removed 2 bases at V and 0 bases at J, leaving 13 bases unmatched. CDR1 and CDR2 from the germline V gene are MNHEY and SVGEGT. The chain's CDR3 is CASSYPRGLPNGSYEQYF. The CDR3 nucleotides read TGTGCCAGCAGTTACCCCCGGGGACTACCAAACGGCTCCTACGAGCAGTACTTC.

This sequence joins TRBV2 and TRBJ1-2; the D is unclear. The CDR3 covers 15 residues. The V gene's germline CDR1 is SNHLY and CDR2 FYNNEI. Between the trimmed V and J ends, which lost 4 bases and 1 base, there was a span of 13 bases. The CDR3 nucleotides are TGTGCCAGCAGTGGGCAACTCGGCGTTAACTATGGCTACACCTTC. Amino acid sequence: CASSGQLGVNYGYTF.

The gene calls are TRBV7-3 and TRBJ2-1, with 12 positions matching TRBD2. The CDR3 consists of 15 residues. Losses at the gene ends were 1 base for V and 9 bases for J; bases not matched to a gene: 4. Germline assignment: CDR1 SGHTA and CDR2 FQGTGA. CDR3 nucleotide sequence: TGTGCCAGCAGCTTAAGCGGACTAGCGGGGATTGAGCAGTTCTTC. Translation gives CASSLSGLAGIEQFF.

This clonotype has a handful of counts. V gene TRBV7-3 combines with J gene TRBJ2-7, with D perhaps matching TRBD1 or TRBD2 (5 bases each). Germline V CDR1 and CDR2: SGHTA, FQGTGA. Trimming cost V 5 bases and J 8 bases, with 16 bases left between them. The length of the CDR3 is 13 residues. The CDR3 is CASSPAGTFKQYF. The CDR3, as DNA: TGTGCCAGCAGCCCTGCCGGGACGTTCAAGCAGTACTTC.

At least ten counts were recorded for this clonotype. This chain connects TRBV27 to TRBJ2-7, with TRBD2 matching over 12 bases. This CDR3 is built from 14 residues. In germline, CDR1 is MNHEY, CDR2 SMNVEV (reference sequence). The V gene end was trimmed by 6 bases and the J gene end by 6 bases; junction bases not matched to a gene: 6. CDR3 loop: CASRRLAGEIEQYF. CDR3 nucleotides: TGTGCCAGCAGAAGACTAGCGGGAGAGATCGAGCAGTACTTC.

The table lists this clonotype with many counts. The chain has TRBV6-1 and TRBJ2-7; D uncertain. CDR1 is MNHNS and CDR2 is SASEGT in the germline V gene. V lost 5 bases and J lost 3, with 11 bases in between. There are 13 residues in the CDR3. The CDR3 sequence is CASSSLPYYEQYF. In nucleotides, the CDR3 is TGTGCCAGCAGTAGTCTGCCTTACTACGAGCAGTACTTC.

This clonotype was counted many times. The chain combines TRBV11-2 with TRBJ2-5, with D unresolved. V gave up 5 bases and J gave up 1 base, with 11 bases separating them. The CDR3 has 14 amino acids. Per germline, CDR1 SGHAT and CDR2 FQNNGV. The CDR3 loop is CASSHGNPQETQYF. CDR3 nucleotide sequence: TGTGCCAGCAGCCACGGCAACCCCCAAGAGACCCAGTACTTC. Full variable domain (rest looked up from reference TRBV11-2 and TRBJ2-5): EAGVAQSPRYKIIEKRQSVAFWCNPISGHATLYWYQQILGQGPKLLIQFQNNGVVDDSQLPKDRFSAERLKGVDSTLKIQPAKLEDSAVYLCASSHGNPQETQYFGPGTRLLVL.

The V call is TRBV7-9, the J call TRBJ2-7; 9 bases align to TRBD2. The CDR3 has 19 residues. The V and J ends lost 5 bases and 5 bases, in that order; junction bases with no gene match: 22. Germline CDR1 reads SEHNR; CDR2 reads FQNEAQ (reference sequence). CDR3 bases: TGTGCCAGCAGCGGCACCGGGACAACCCTCGGGCGGGGGGGCCACGAGCAGTACTTC. The encoded protein is CASSGTGTTLGRGGHEQYF. Supplemented by reference TRBV7-9 and TRBJ2-7, the full variable domain reads DTGVSQNPRHKITKRGQNVTFRCDPISEHNRLYWYRQTLGQGPEFLTYFQNEAQLEKSRLLSDRFSAERPKGSFSTLEIQRTEQGDSAMYLCASSGTGTTLGRGGHEQYFGPGTRLTVT.

This clonotype was seen ten or more times. The chain has TRBV28 and TRBJ2-1; 11 bases align to TRBD1. Trimming at V came to 5 bases and at J to 13 bases, leaving 4 bases not matched to a gene. Germline V gene data show CDR1 as MDHEN and CDR2 as SYDVKM. The length of the CDR3 is 12 residues. DNA of the CDR3: TGTGCCAGCAGTCAAGGACAGGGGGCTCAGTTCTTC. Translated, it gives CASSQGQGAQFF.

This clonotype has a count of ten or more. This sequence joins TRBV11-2 and TRBJ1-1; 7 positions match TRBD1. This CDR3 region has 16 residues. Germline V gene sequence: CDR1 SGHAT, CDR2 FQNNGV. With V trimmed by 0 bases and J by 1 base, 5 bases remained unmatched. Here the CDR3 DNA reads TGTGCCAGCAGCTTAGATGAAAGGACAGGGAACACTGAAGCTTTCTTT. Its translation is CASSLDERTGNTEAFF.